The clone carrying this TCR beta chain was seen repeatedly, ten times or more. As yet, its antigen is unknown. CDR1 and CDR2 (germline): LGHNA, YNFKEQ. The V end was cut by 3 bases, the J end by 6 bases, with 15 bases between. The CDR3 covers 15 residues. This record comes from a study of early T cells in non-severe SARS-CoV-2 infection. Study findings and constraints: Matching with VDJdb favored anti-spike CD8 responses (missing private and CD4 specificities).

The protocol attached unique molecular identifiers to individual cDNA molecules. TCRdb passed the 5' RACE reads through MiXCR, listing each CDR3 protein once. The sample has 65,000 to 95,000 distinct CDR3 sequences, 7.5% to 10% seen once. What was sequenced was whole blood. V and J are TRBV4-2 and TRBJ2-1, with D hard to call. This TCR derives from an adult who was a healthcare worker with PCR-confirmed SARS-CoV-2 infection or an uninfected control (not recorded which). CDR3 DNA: TGTGCCAGCAGCCAGTCGCTAGGAGAGGTCAATGAGCAGTTCTTC. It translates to CASSQSLGEVNEQFF.